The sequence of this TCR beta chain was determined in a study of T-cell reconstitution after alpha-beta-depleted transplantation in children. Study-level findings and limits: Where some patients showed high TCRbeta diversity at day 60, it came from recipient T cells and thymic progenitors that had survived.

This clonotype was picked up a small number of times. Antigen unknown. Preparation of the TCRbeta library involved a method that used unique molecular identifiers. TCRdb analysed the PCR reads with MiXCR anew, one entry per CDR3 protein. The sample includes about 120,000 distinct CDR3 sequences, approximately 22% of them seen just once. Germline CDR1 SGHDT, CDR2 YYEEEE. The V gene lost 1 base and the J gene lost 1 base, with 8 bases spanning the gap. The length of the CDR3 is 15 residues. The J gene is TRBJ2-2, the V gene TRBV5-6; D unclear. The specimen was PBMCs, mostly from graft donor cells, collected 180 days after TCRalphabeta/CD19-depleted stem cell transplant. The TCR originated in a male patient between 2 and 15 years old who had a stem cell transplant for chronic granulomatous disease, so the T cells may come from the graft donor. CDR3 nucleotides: TGTGCCAGCAGCTTGTCGCCAGGGAACACCGGGGAGCTGTTTTTT. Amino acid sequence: CASSLSPGNTGELFF.